These 21 T cell receptor beta chains originate from one sample sequenced in a study of shared clonotypes between healthy human individuals (dated by TCRdb to the early 2020s). Receptors were amplified or captured by the immunoSEQ multiplex PCR assay. This immuneACCESS table, as held by TCRdb, lists in-frame sequences with V and J called but not all clones. Of the missing ones, under half trace to an unresolved V gene in checked studies; the others have no known cause. This sample is represented by about 700,000 clones; approximately 74% of them were singletons. Of the sample, 1.7% falls within the top ten clones. Sequenced sample: memory CD4+ T cells sorted from blood. In the paper's terms, the cell subset or site label means: CD45RA-negative fraction. All receptors derive from a woman aged 25 to 39 in good health.

Concerning this clone itself: Other DNA sequences in the sample encode the same CDR3. This rearrangement joins TRBV5-1 to TRBJ2-1, with 9 bases matching TRBD2. In germline, CDR1 is SGHRS, CDR2 YFSETQ. The ends lost 3 bases at V and 4 bases at J; junction bases unmatched: 2. The CDR3 length is 14 residues. The CDR3 here is CASSSAGGYNEQFF. CDR3 bases: TGCGCCAGCAGCTCAGCGGGAGGTTACAATGAGCAGTTCTTC.

The CDR3 reads CASSPHPRGEQYF. CDR3 coding DNA: TGTGCCAGCAGCCCCCACCCGAGGGGCGAGCAGTACTTC. The chain joins TRBV7-8 to TRBJ2-7, with D perhaps given as TRBD1 or TRBD2 (5 bases each). V was clipped by 5 bases and J by 6 bases, with 14 bases between them. This CDR3 is built from 13 residues. CDR1 is SGHVS, CDR2 FQNEAQ, per germline. The variable domain in full, with the rest retrieved from reference TRBV7-8 and TRBJ2-7, is GAGVSQSPRYKVAKRGQDVALRCDPISGHVSLFWYQQALGQGPEFLTYFQNEAQLDKSGLPSDRFFAERPEGSVSTLKIQRTQQEDSAVYLCASSPHPRGEQYFGPGTRLTVT.

This clone has a single count. The chain has TRBV30 and TRBJ1-4; 9 bases align to TRBD1. The J segment lost 5 bases and the V segment lost 2 bases, leaving 3 bases of the junction unmatched. The germline V gene encodes CDR1 GTSNPN and CDR2 SVGIG (reference sequence). This CDR3 spans 14 amino acids. The CDR3 coding sequence is TGTGCCTGGAGTACAGGGGGCTGGAATGAAAAACTGTTTTTT. This encodes CAWSTGGWNEKLFF.

This clone was counted only a few times. The rearrangement uses TRBV6-5 and TRBJ2-1, with TRBD1 identical over 12 bases. V trimming: 6 bases; J trimming: 7 bases; junction bases outside the gene matches: 7. The CDR3 is made up of 15 amino acids. Germline V gives CDR1 MNHEY, CDR2 SVGAGI. CDR3 region: CASRSGTGGRNEQFF. Written as DNA, the CDR3 is TGTGCCAGCAGGAGTGGGACAGGGGGCCGGAATGAGCAGTTCTTC.

This clone was counted only a few times. The chain uses TRBV2 and TRBJ2-2, with TRBD1 as a possible D gene (6 bases). From germline, CDR1 is SNHLY and CDR2 FYNNEI. With 7 bases removed from V and 8 bases from J, the gap between germline ends came to 11 bases. The CDR3 sequence is 12 residues long. CDR3 region: CASNRAPGELFF. The DNA for the CDR3 is TGTGCCAGCAACAGGGCGCCGGGGGAGCTGTTTTTT.

V usage is TRBV7-2 and J usage is TRBJ2-2; 13 bases map to TRBD2. Germline values: CDR1 SGHTA, CDR2 FQGNSA. Trimming removed 5 bases from V and 7 bases from J; junction bases left unmatched: 7. This CDR3 contains 16 residues. CDR3 sequence (DNA): TGTGCCAGCAGCATACTAGCGGGAGGGCCTAACGGGGAGCTGTTTTTT. Protein: CASSILAGGPNGELFF.

This clone has ten or more counts. This specimen includes other DNA sequences encoding the same CDR3. The V and J genes are TRBV5-4 and TRBJ2-5; 7 nucleotides match TRBD2. In germline, CDR1 is SGHNT, CDR2 YYREEE (reference sequence). V trimming: 5 bases; J trimming: 5 bases; junction bases outside the gene matches: 12. The CDR3 has 15 residues. The CDR3 DNA reads as TGTGCCAGCAGTTTCGGGGGAGGGCCGGGGGAGACCCAGTACTTC. It codes for CASSFGGGPGETQYF.

The table lists this clone with a count of one. V and J are TRBV27 and TRBJ2-6, with D hard to call. This CDR3 contains 15 residues. The germline V gene encodes CDR1 MNHEY and CDR2 SMNVEV (reference sequence). V was cut by 5 bases and J by 0 bases, with 8 bases left in between. The CDR3 DNA reads TGTGCCAGCAGTCCTATGAACTCTGGGGCCAACGTCCTGACTTTC. Translation: CASSPMNSGANVLTF.

V usage is TRBV27 and J usage is TRBJ1-2; 8 bases are shared with TRBD1. Looked up from germline, CDR1 is MNHEY and CDR2 is SMNVEV (reference sequence). Trimming removed 5 bases from V and 5 bases from J; junction bases left unmatched: 7. This CDR3 has 14 residues. This chain's CDR3 is CASSRQGTTYGYTF. The CDR3 DNA reads as TGTGCCAGCAGTCGACAGGGGACGACTTATGGCTACACCTTC.

J is TRBJ2-1 and V is TRBV5-6; 10 positions agree with TRBD2. Trimming took 3 bases from V and 1 from J; bases not matched to a gene: 4. From germline, CDR1 is SGHDT and CDR2 YYEEEE. This CDR3 comprises 16 residues. The CDR3 region has the DNA TGTGCCAGCAGCTACCTAGCGGGAGTTTCCTACAATGAGCAGTTCTTC. Amino acid sequence: CASSYLAGVSYNEQFF.

The J gene is TRBJ2-1, the V gene TRBV6-6; D remains ambiguous. V was cut by 10 bases and J by 2 bases, with 12 bases left in between. The germline CDR1 and CDR2 sequences are MNHNY and SVGAGI (reference sequence). CDR3 size: 13 residues. For the CDR3, the DNA is TGTGCCACCGATAAAGGGCCCTACAATGAGCAGTTCTTC. Amino acid sequence: CATDKGPYNEQFF.

The J gene is TRBJ2-1, the V gene TRBV11-2; D is ambiguous. V was trimmed by 4 bases and J by 0 bases, leaving 4 bases between them. Germline assignment: CDR1 SGHAT and CDR2 FQNNGV. The CDR3 runs 13 residues. CDR3 sequence: CASSYDSYNEQFF. CDR3 nucleotide sequence: TGTGCCAGCAGCTACGACTCCTACAATGAGCAGTTCTTC.

This clone was detected only a few times. This chain's CDR3 is CASSEADRPAAYEQYF. The CDR3 region has the DNA TGTGCCAGCAGTGAAGCGGACAGGCCGGCCGCCTACGAGCAGTACTTC. This chain uses TRBV6-1 with TRBJ2-7; 7 bases map to TRBD1. Trimming removed 0 bases from V and 2 bases from J; junction bases left unmatched: 7. Germline lookup yields CDR1 MNHNS and CDR2 SASEGT. This CDR3 region has 16 residues.

This chain connects TRBV5-1 to TRBJ2-2; no definite D call. The CDR3 covers 15 residues. Germline-derived CDR1 and CDR2 are SGHRS and YFSETQ. Trimming pared 1 base from V and 3 bases from J, leaving 10 bases between. Here the CDR3 DNA reads TGCGCCAGCAGCTTGACACACCCCGACACCGGGGAGCTGTTTTTT. Translation: CASSLTHPDTGELFF.

The chain has TRBV20-1 and TRBJ2-1, with TRBD1 matching over 8 bases. There are 11 residues in the CDR3. CDR1 DFQATT and CDR2 SNEGSKA come from the germline V gene (reference sequence). V shed 3 bases and J 11 bases; nucleotides not matched to a gene: 3. The CDR3 protein is CSASTRGQQFF. DNA for the CDR3: TGCAGTGCTAGCACCAGGGGGCAGCAGTTCTTC.

This clone came up a few times. V gene TRBV5-3 combines with J gene TRBJ2-3; 10 bases are a match to TRBD2. Being an ORF, TRBV5-3 has a function that is uncertain. This CDR3 contains 16 residues. V gave up 4 bases and J gave up 6 bases; unmatched junction bases: 11. CDR3 loop: CARSPGLAILRDTQYF. The CDR3, as DNA: TGTGCCAGAAGCCCGGGACTAGCGATTTTACGGGATACGCAGTATTTT.

This chain uses TRBV5-5 with TRBJ2-1, with 9 bases fitting TRBD1. Germline V CDR1 and CDR2: SGHKS, YYEKEE (reference sequence). The CDR3 totals 14 residues. J gave up 9 bases and V 5 bases, and 9 bases lay outside the gene matches. This chain's CDR3 is CASSSGTGFGEQFF. The CDR3, as DNA: TGTGCCAGCAGTTCCGGGACAGGGTTTGGTGAGCAGTTCTTC.

CDR3 amino acids: CASSPNGHANEKLFF. The CDR3 nucleotides are TGCGCCAGCAGCCCTAATGGGCATGCTAATGAAAAACTGTTTTTT. The V call is TRBV5-1, the J call TRBJ1-4; D not certain. Trimming took 4 bases from V and 3 from J, leaving 13 bases between them. Germline V gene data show CDR1 as SGHRS and CDR2 as YFSETQ. The CDR3 has 15 residues.

This clone was picked up many times. V usage is TRBV9 and J usage is TRBJ2-3; D is unresolved. The CDR3 sequence is 16 residues long. The ends were cut back, 5 bases at V and 1 base at J, with 17 bases in the middle. Looked up from germline, CDR1 is SGDLS and CDR2 is YYNGEE. This chain's CDR3 is CASSLQGSLGTDTQYF. The CDR3 coding sequence is TGTGCCAGCAGTCTACAAGGGTCCTTGGGCACAGATACGCAGTATTTT.

As to this clone: The sample has other DNA sequences that encode this CDR3 too. This chain connects TRBV28 to TRBJ2-7; possible D gene TRBD1, 6 bases. Germline lookup yields CDR1 MDHEN and CDR2 SYDVKM. The V end lost 6 bases, the J end lost 1 base, and 10 bases lay between the germline ends. The CDR3 is 13 residues long. The CDR3 reads CASRSGQSYEQYF. CDR3 nucleotide sequence: TGTGCCAGCAGATCAGGACAGTCCTACGAGCAGTACTTC. Filled out from reference TRBV28 and TRBJ2-7, the complete variable domain reads DVKVTQSSRYLVKRTGEKVFLECVQDMDHENMFWYRQDPGLGLRLIYFSYDVKMKEKGDIPEGYSVSREKKERFSLILESASTNQTSMYLCASRSGQSYEQYFGPGTRLTVT.

The CDR3, as DNA: TGTGCCTGGAGTATGCTAGCGGGAGTAGAGACCCAGTACTTC. This sequence encodes CAWSMLAGVETQYF. The chain combines TRBV30 with TRBJ2-5, with 10 bases fitting TRBD2. The CDR3 extends over 14 amino acids. Looked up from germline, CDR1 is GTSNPN and CDR2 is SVGIG (reference sequence). Trimming cost V 2 bases and J 4 bases; bases outside gene matches: 4.